These 5 T cell receptor beta chains came from one sample sequenced in a study of post-analysis software for immune sequencing data. Findings of the study overall: The five TRBV segments detected at higher frequency in patients than in controls included TRBV5-6, TRBV5-1 and TRBV20-1.

Antigens of these TCRs are unknown. TCR beta cDNA libraries had unique molecular identifiers. TCRdb independently ran MiXCR on the PCR reads; one entry per CDR3 protein. In the table there are about 570,000 distinct CDR3 sequences, around 36% of which are singletons. The sequencing sample was made of blood. Receptor source: a girl under 18 with multiple sclerosis.

This clonotype showed up just a few times. V and J are TRBV12-3 or TRBV12-4 and TRBJ2-5, with 7 bases identical to TRBD2. The length of the CDR3 is 13 residues. Trimming at V came to 9 bases and at J to 1 base, leaving 5 bases not matched to a gene. The CDR3 nucleotides read TGTGCCAGTCGCTCTAGCGGCCAAGAGACCCAGTACTTC. It yields the protein CASRSSGQETQYF.

This clonotype was counted ten times or more. The rearrangement joins TRBV5-1 to TRBJ1-2; 8 positions match TRBD1. Germline CDR1 and CDR2: SGHRS and YFSETQ. CDR3 length equals 12 residues. Trimming cost V 7 bases and J 3 bases; bases outside gene matches: 2. The CDR3 spells CASGDRHYGYTF. The CDR3 region has the DNA TGCGCCAGCGGGGACAGGCACTATGGCTACACCTTC.

This clonotype was observed a few times. The chain links TRBV6-5 to TRBJ2-5; D possibly uses TRBD1 or TRBD2 (5 bases each). CDR1 MNHEY and CDR2 SVGAGI come from the germline V gene. Trimming removed 6 bases at V and 2 bases at J, with 13 bases between. CDR3 length: 14 amino acids. CDR3 in amino acids: CASRGTTGQETQYF. The CDR3 nucleotides are TGTGCCAGCAGGGGGACCACAGGTCAAGAGACCCAGTACTTC.

V is TRBV7-2 and J is TRBJ2-1, with 12 bases aligning to TRBD2. CDR3 length equals 18 residues. In germline, CDR1 is SGHTA, CDR2 FQGNSA. Trimming removed 4 bases from V and 4 bases from J; junction bases left unmatched: 11. The CDR3 nucleotides are TGTGCCAGCAGCTCCCTAGCGGGGGGGCCCCCTAAATACAATGAGCAGTTCTTC. It translates to CASSSLAGGPPKYNEQFF.

This clonotype has only a few counts. The CDR3 DNA is TGTGCCAGCAGTCCTACGGGGACAGGGGGTAGGGGCTACACCTTC. Its translation is CASSPTGTGGRGYTF. This chain links TRBV6-5 with TRBJ1-2; 11 nucleotides align to TRBD1. Germline trimming cut 5 bases from V and 8 bases from J; bases unmatched to any gene: 10. Germline assignment: CDR1 MNHEY and CDR2 SVGAGI. The CDR3 length is 15 residues.